This T cell receptor (beta chain) was obtained from a study of blood T cell repertoires in COVID-19. V lost 10 bases, J lost 6 bases, and 13 bases lay in between. CDR1 LNHDA and CDR2 SQIVND come from the germline V gene (reference sequence). The CDR3 sequence is 12 residues long. Assay: immunoSEQ multiplex PCR; the TCRdb copy retains only in-frame clones and omits some. There are fewer than 350,000 clones in the sample; roughly 87% occur only once, and 6% to 7% lies in the top ten. Material: PBMCs or T cells enriched from blood (not recorded which). This TCR derives from a woman aged 40-49 years who had recovered from COVID-19. The rearrangement uses TRBV19 and TRBJ2-1, with D maybe TRBD1 (6 bases). This chain's CDR3 is CATQGWANEQFF. The CDR3, as DNA: TGTGCCACCCAGGGGTGGGCCAATGAGCAGTTCTTC.